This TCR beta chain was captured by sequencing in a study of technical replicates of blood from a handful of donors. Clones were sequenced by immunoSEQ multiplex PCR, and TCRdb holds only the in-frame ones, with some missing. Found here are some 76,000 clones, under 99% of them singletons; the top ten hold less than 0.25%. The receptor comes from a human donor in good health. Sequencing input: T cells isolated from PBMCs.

CDR3 in amino acids: CASSLRGRGYEQYF. The CDR3 DNA sequence: TGTGCCAGTAGCCTTCGGGGGAGGGGCTACGAGCAGTACTTC. The chain employs TRBV19 and TRBJ2-7; TRBD2 aligns across 7 bases. Trimming cost V 6 bases and J 3 bases; bases outside gene matches: 8. This CDR3 has 14 amino acids. Germline CDR1 reads LNHDA; CDR2 reads SQIVND (reference sequence).